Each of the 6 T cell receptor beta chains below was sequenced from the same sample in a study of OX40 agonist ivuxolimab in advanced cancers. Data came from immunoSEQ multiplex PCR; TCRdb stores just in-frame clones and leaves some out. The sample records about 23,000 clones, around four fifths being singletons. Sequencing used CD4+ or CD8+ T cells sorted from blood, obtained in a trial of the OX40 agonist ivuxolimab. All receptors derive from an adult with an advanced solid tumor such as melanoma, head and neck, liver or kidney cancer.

In DNA form, the CDR3 reads TGTGCCAGCACTAGGGGACGAGAGAACACTGAAGCTTTCTTT. Translated: CASTRGRENTEAFF. This sequence joins TRBV6-1 and TRBJ1-1; TRBD1 is a possible D gene (5 bases). CDR3 length: 14 amino acids. CDR1 is MNHNS and CDR2 is SASEGT in the germline V gene. Trimming removed 7 bases from V and 1 base from J, with 13 bases in between.

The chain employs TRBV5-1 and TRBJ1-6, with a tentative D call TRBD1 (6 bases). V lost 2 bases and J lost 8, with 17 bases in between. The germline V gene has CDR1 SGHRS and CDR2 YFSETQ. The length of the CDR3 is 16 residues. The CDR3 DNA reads TGCGCCAGCAGCTTAGGCACAGGGAGAGTAGATTCACCCCTCCACTTT. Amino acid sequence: CASSLGTGRVDSPLHF.

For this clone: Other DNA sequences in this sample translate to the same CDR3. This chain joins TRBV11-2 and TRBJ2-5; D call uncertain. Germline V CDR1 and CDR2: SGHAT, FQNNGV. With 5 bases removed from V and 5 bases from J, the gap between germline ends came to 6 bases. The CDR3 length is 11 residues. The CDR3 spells CASSPKETQYF. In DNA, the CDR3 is TGTGCCAGCAGCCCCAAGGAGACCCAGTACTTC.

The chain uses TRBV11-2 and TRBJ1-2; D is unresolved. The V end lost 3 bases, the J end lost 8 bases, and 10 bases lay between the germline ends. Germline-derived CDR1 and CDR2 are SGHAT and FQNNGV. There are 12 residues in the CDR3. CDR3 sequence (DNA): TGTGCCAGCAGCTTTAATCTGGGGGGCTACACCTTC. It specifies CASSFNLGGYTF.

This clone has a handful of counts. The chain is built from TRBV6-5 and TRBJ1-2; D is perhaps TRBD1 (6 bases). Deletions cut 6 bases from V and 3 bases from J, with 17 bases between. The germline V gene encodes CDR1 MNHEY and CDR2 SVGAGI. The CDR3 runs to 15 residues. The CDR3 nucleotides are TGTGCCAGCAGGCCGACGGGGGCGAGGGACTATGGCTACACCTTC. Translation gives CASRPTGARDYGYTF.

In nucleotides, the CDR3 is TGTGCCAGCAGATCAGGGGCCAACGTCCTGACTTTC. Amino acids: CASRSGANVLTF. This chain joins TRBV28 and TRBJ2-6; D is unresolved. The germline gives CDR1 MDHEN, CDR2 SYDVKM. This CDR3 is built from 12 residues. V was shortened by 6 bases and J by 4 bases, with 4 bases between the two germline ends.